The following is a TCR beta chain sequence with its context. Its antigen is unknown. These data belong to a study of T cells in localized non-small cell lung cancer. The study's findings and limits: Uninvolved adjacent lung had higher T cell clonality than tumor and all other tissues.

Using immunoSEQ multiplex PCR, the repertoire was profiled, and TCRdb retains in-frame clones only, with some absent. The repertoire holds about 40,000 clones, with 81% as singletons. The germline V gene has CDR1 MNHEY and CDR2 SMNVEV (reference sequence). The germline V and J ends were trimmed by 6 bases and 3 bases, with 15 bases remaining between them. This CDR3 region has 14 residues. The origin of this receptor is a male donor older than 55 with stage II lung adenocarcinoma. The genes are TRBV27 and TRBJ2-7, with a weak D call TRBD2 (5 bases). The input for sequencing was peripheral blood mononuclear cells, taken before any cancer treatment. The CDR3 sequence: CASRTSRESYEQYF. The CDR3 DNA follows: TGTGCCAGCAGGACTTCGAGGGAGAGCTACGAGCAGTACTTC.